The 31 T cell receptor beta chains given below trace back to one sample, sequenced in a study of blood T cell repertoires in COVID-19. Only in-frame clones appear in the TCRdb table, and some are missing; sequencing was by immunoSEQ multiplex PCR. This table has approximately 210,000 clones, over 75% appearing once. The sample comprised peripheral blood. The receptors shown here come from a woman aged 40 to 50 who had recovered from COVID-19.

The rearrangement joins TRBV7-9 to TRBJ1-5; D unclear. This CDR3 region has 14 residues. Trimming left V 3 bases short and J 4 bases short, with 10 bases between. The germline CDR1 and CDR2 sequences are SEHNR and FQNEAQ (reference sequence). DNA of the CDR3: TGTGCCAGCAGCTTTGGGAGTTTAAATCAGCCCCAGCATTTT. Residues: CASSFGSLNQPQHF.

This clone was counted between two and nine times. The chain has TRBV20-1 and TRBJ2-1, with D possibly being TRBD2 (5 bases). The CDR3 has 15 residues. The germline CDR1 and CDR2 sequences are DFQATT and SNEGSKA (reference sequence). The V end lost 6 bases, the J end lost 4 bases, and 19 bases lay between the germline ends. The CDR3 nucleotides are TGCAGTGCAAGTAGAGGGAGAACGGCATACAATGAGCAGTTCTTC. Translated: CSASRGRTAYNEQFF.

The gene calls are TRBV5-6 and TRBJ1-5; D is possibly TRBD1 (6 bases). The CDR3 is made up of 15 amino acids. CDR1 and CDR2 (germline): SGHDT, YYEEEE. Trimming removed 4 bases at V and 4 bases at J, with 15 bases between. The CDR3 DNA is TGTGCCAGCAGCCTTGGGGGGAGGGGGAATCAGCCCCAGCATTTT. The encoded protein is CASSLGGRGNQPQHF.

The chain uses TRBV4-3 and TRBJ2-1, with 13 bases aligning to TRBD2. The germline CDR1 and CDR2 sequences are LGHNA and YSLEER. With V trimmed by 0 bases and J by 8 bases, 7 bases remained unmatched. This CDR3 has 17 residues. The DNA of the CDR3 is TGCGCCAGCAGCCAAGATAGGACTAGCGGGAGTTACCATGAGCAGTTCTTC. It codes for CASSQDRTSGSYHEQFF.

The genes are TRBV12-5 and TRBJ2-5, with 8 positions matching TRBD2. Germline V gene lookup returns CDR1 LGHNT and CDR2 FRNRAP. The CDR3 is 14 amino acids. V gave up 3 bases and J gave up 4 bases; unmatched junction bases: 4. The CDR3 DNA is TGTGCTAGTGGTTTCGGTCTAGCGGGAGAGACCCAGTACTTC. Protein: CASGFGLAGETQYF. Full variable domain (remainder filled in from reference TRBV12-5 and TRBJ2-5): DARVTQTPRHKVTEMGQEVTMRCQPILGHNTVFWYRQTMMQGLELLAYFRNRAPLDDSGMPKDRFSAEMPDATLATLKIQPSEPRDSAVYFCASGFGLAGETQYFGPGTRLLVL.

This chain connects TRBV19 to TRBJ2-3; perhaps TRBD1 as D (6 bases). Germline CDR1 is LNHDA and CDR2 is SQIVND (reference sequence). V lost 2 bases and J lost 5, with 14 bases in between. The CDR3 is 15 residues long. CDR3 residues: CASSISQGNRDTQYF. The DNA for the CDR3 is TGTGCCAGTAGTATATCGCAGGGGAATCGAGATACGCAGTATTTT. Full variable domain (remainder filled in from reference TRBV19 and TRBJ2-3): DGGITQSPKYLFRKEGQNVTLSCEQNLNHDAMYWYRQDPGQGLRLIYYSQIVNDFQKGDIAEGYSVSREKKESFPLTVTSAQKNPTAFYLCASSISQGNRDTQYFGPGTRLTVL.

The rearrangement links TRBV27 to TRBJ2-1, with 10 bases lining up with TRBD2. CDR3 length equals 16 residues. J gave up 1 base and V 5 bases, and 5 bases lay outside the gene matches. Per germline, CDR1 MNHEY and CDR2 SMNVEV (reference sequence). CDR3: CASSLTTSGSYNEQFF. CDR3 DNA: TGTGCCAGCAGTCTGACGACTAGCGGGTCCTACAATGAGCAGTTCTTC.

V gene TRBV6-1 combines with J gene TRBJ2-5; no clear D. The CDR3 extends over 14 amino acids. Trimming shortened V by 2 bases and J by 3 bases, and 10 bases separated the two germline ends. Germline V lookup: CDR1 MNHNS, CDR2 SASEGT. In DNA form, the CDR3 reads TGTGCCAGCAGTGAATCCCGCGGTAAAGAGACCCAGTACTTC. This gives the protein CASSESRGKETQYF.

The chain combines TRBV3-1 (or the pseudogene TRBV3-2) with TRBJ1-2, with D possibly being TRBD1 (6 bases). The ends were cut back, 0 bases at V and 7 bases at J, with 15 bases in the middle. The CDR3 totals 15 residues. Germline lookup yields CDR1 LGHDT and CDR2 YNNKEL (reference sequence). As DNA, the CDR3 is TGTGCCAGCAGCCAAGAGTTCCGCGGGGGGCTTGGCTACACCTTC. Encoded protein: CASSQEFRGGLGYTF.

The V call is TRBV5-1, the J call TRBJ1-1, with TRBD1 as a possible D gene (5 bases). In germline, CDR1 is SGHRS, CDR2 YFSETQ. The CDR3 has 16 amino acids. V was cut by 0 bases and J by 2 bases, with 14 bases left in between. The CDR3 loop is CASSLALGGANTEAFF. As DNA, the CDR3 is TGCGCCAGCAGCTTGGCCCTCGGTGGGGCAAACACTGAAGCTTTCTTT.

The J gene is TRBJ2-2, the V gene TRBV27; D possibly corresponds to TRBD1 (6 bases). V was trimmed by 8 bases and J by 0 bases, leaving 10 bases between them. The CDR3 is 14 residues long. Per germline, CDR1 MNHEY and CDR2 SMNVEV (reference sequence). The CDR3, as DNA: TGTGCCAGCGGGGGCAGGTCGAACACCGGGGAGCTGTTTTTT. This encodes CASGGRSNTGELFF.

This clone has a single count. V is TRBV6-2 or TRBV6-3 and J is TRBJ2-2, with a weak D call TRBD2 (8 bases). The CDR3 sequence is 21 residues long. The germline CDR1 and CDR2 sequences are MNHEY and SVGEGT. Trimming left V 2 bases short and J 3 bases short, with 28 bases between. The CDR3 loop reads CASSYAITGGGVGADTGELFF. The DNA of the CDR3 is TGTGCCAGCAGTTACGCCATTACGGGAGGGGGCGTCGGGGCGGACACCGGGGAGCTGTTTTTT.

The chain is built from TRBV28 and TRBJ1-6, with TRBD1 matching 7 bases. The CDR3 is made up of 14 amino acids. Germline CDR1 is MDHEN and CDR2 is SYDVKM. With V trimmed by 4 bases and J by 7 bases, 4 bases remained unmatched. This CDR3 reads CASSSGQTNSPLHF. The CDR3 DNA reads as TGTGCCAGCAGTTCGGGACAGACCAATTCACCCCTCCACTTT.

The V call is TRBV18, the J call TRBJ2-7; TRBD1 might be the D (5 bases). CDR1 and CDR2 from the germline V gene are KGHSH and LQKENI. The CDR3 extends over 14 amino acids. Trimming shortened V by 3 bases and J by 6 bases, and 15 bases separated the two germline ends. CDR3 coding DNA: TGTGCCAGCTCACCCTTGCCCAGGGAAGCCGAGCAGTACTTC. Translating gives CASSPLPREAEQYF.

The table lists this clone with a count of one. The chain recombines TRBV13 with TRBJ2-7; possibly TRBD2 for D (5 bases). CDR1 and CDR2 (germline): PRHDT, FYEKMQ (reference sequence). The CDR3 has 13 residues. V was pared by 0 bases and J by 6 bases, with 9 bases between. CDR3 in DNA: TGTGCCAGCAGCTTAGGCCGCGGGTTCGAGCAGTACTTC. Translation gives CASSLGRGFEQYF.

This clone showed up just once. The rearrangement links TRBV19 to TRBJ2-4; 9 nucleotides agree with TRBD2. V shed 9 bases, J shed 0 bases, and the junction held 15 bases outside the gene matches. The CDR3 runs 18 residues. Per germline, CDR1 LNHDA and CDR2 SQIVND (reference sequence). CDR3 in DNA: TGTGCCAGCCAGACTAGCGGAAACTTACTTTTAGCCAAAAACATTCAGTACTTC. The encoded protein is CASQTSGNLLLAKNIQYF.

The chain links TRBV29-1 to TRBJ2-2, with 10 bases lining up with TRBD2. After removal of 5 bases from V and 5 bases from J, the junction contained 8 bases not matched to a gene. Germline lookup yields CDR1 SQVTM and CDR2 ANQGSEA. CDR3 size: 15 residues. The CDR3 DNA follows: TGCAGCGTTTCCCCATGGACTAGCGGAACCGGGGAGCTGTTTTTT. It encodes CSVSPWTSGTGELFF.

The chain recombines TRBV28 with TRBJ2-5; 9 nucleotides agree with TRBD2. The CDR3 is made up of 15 amino acids. J was trimmed by 5 bases and V by 4 bases; bases with no gene match: 8. The germline V gene encodes CDR1 MDHEN and CDR2 SYDVKM. The CDR3 DNA reads as TGTGCCAGCAGTTGGACGGGACTAGCTAAGGAGACCCAGTACTTC. This sequence encodes CASSWTGLAKETQYF.

The chain uses TRBV12-5 and TRBJ2-5; TRBD2 matches 13 bases. The V and J ends lost 6 bases and 3 bases, in that order; junction bases with no gene match: 7. The germline gives CDR1 LGHNT, CDR2 FRNRAP. This CDR3 is built from 16 residues. Here the CDR3 DNA reads TGTGCTAGTGGACTCGGACTAGCGGGAGATGAAGAGACCCAGTACTTC. Translating it yields CASGLGLAGDEETQYF.

The chain carries TRBV7-3 and TRBJ2-2; D unresolved. The CDR3 covers 19 residues. In germline, CDR1 is SGHTA, CDR2 FQGTGA. Between the trimmed V and J ends, which lost 3 bases and 4 bases, there was a span of 24 bases. The CDR3 loop is CASSFALHPDPRGTGELFF. The CDR3, as DNA: TGTGCCAGCAGCTTCGCACTCCACCCGGATCCCCGCGGCACCGGGGAGCTGTTTTTT. The full variable domain, completed using reference TRBV7-3 and TRBJ2-2, is GAGVSQTPSNKVTEKGKYVELRCDPISGHTALYWYRQSLGQGPEFLIYFQGTGAADDSGLPNDRFFAVRPEGSVSTLKIQRTERGDSAVYLCASSFALHPDPRGTGELFFGEGSRLTVL.

This clone has only one observation. J is TRBJ1-3 and V is TRBV12-3 or TRBV12-4, with D unresolved. Between the trimmed V and J ends, which lost 3 bases and 4 bases, there was a span of 7 bases. CDR3 length: 13 amino acids. The CDR3 bases are TGTGCCAGCAGTTTGGCAGGAGGAAACACCATATATTTT. Protein sequence: CASSLAGGNTIYF.

The chain couples TRBV10-3 to TRBJ1-5; D is unclear. Per the germline V gene, CDR1 is ENHRY and CDR2 is SYGVKD. With 3 bases removed from V and 9 bases from J, the gap between germline ends came to 12 bases. CDR3 length: 13 residues. CDR3 nucleotide sequence: TGTGCCATCAGTGATCGGGGTCCGGGGCCCCAGCATTTT. This codes for CAISDRGPGPQHF.

This clone was counted once. The J gene is TRBJ1-4, the V gene TRBV19; 7 bases fit TRBD1. Germline CDR1 LNHDA, CDR2 SQIVND (reference sequence). The CDR3 is 16 amino acids. Trimming took 5 bases from V and 7 from J; bases not matched to a gene: 13. CDR3 residues: CASSPRLAGGSEKLFF. The CDR3 DNA follows: TGTGCCAGTAGTCCTCGGTTGGCAGGGGGGAGTGAAAAACTGTTTTTT. Using reference TRBV19 and TRBJ1-4 for the parts outside the CDR3, the full variable domain is DGGITQSPKYLFRKEGQNVTLSCEQNLNHDAMYWYRQDPGQGLRLIYYSQIVNDFQKGDIAEGYSVSREKKESFPLTVTSAQKNPTAFYLCASSPRLAGGSEKLFFGSGTQLSVL.

CDR3 nucleotides: TGTGCCAGCTGCAGGCAGGGGTACTACGAGCAGTACTTC. Its translation: CASCRQGYYEQYF. The V and J genes are TRBV11-3 and TRBJ2-7, with D maybe TRBD1 (6 bases). Germline V gene sequence: CDR1 SGHNT, CDR2 YENEEA. Deletions cut 8 bases from V and 3 bases from J, with 14 bases between. CDR3 length: 13 residues.

The V gene is TRBV19, the J gene TRBJ1-2; TRBD1 might be the D (6 bases). Germline V gene lookup returns CDR1 LNHDA and CDR2 SQIVND (reference sequence). Trimming stripped 8 bases from V and 2 bases from J, with 15 bases between. The CDR3 is made up of 14 amino acids. This chain's CDR3 is CASWGRDRNYGYTF. The CDR3 coding sequence is TGTGCCAGTTGGGGGCGAGACAGGAACTATGGCTACACCTTC. Together with reference TRBV19 and TRBJ1-2, the CDR3 gives the full variable domain: DGGITQSPKYLFRKEGQNVTLSCEQNLNHDAMYWYRQDPGQGLRLIYYSQIVNDFQKGDIAEGYSVSREKKESFPLTVTSAQKNPTAFYLCASWGRDRNYGYTFGSGTRLTVV.

For this clone: Sequence at one end of the junction differs from germline and may be a read error. V gene TRBV6-5 combines with J gene TRBJ2-7, with 7 bases identical to TRBD1. Germline lookup yields CDR1 MNHEY and CDR2 SVGAGI. This CDR3 contains 13 residues. In nucleotides, the CDR3 is TGTGCCAGCAGCCCGGGACAGCCCTACGGGCAGTACTTC. Its translation: CASSPGQPYGQYF.

In nucleotides, the CDR3 is TGTGCCAGCAGCCAAGCATTCGGGCTAGCGGGAGGAAATGGCAATGAGCAGTTCTTC. This sequence encodes CASSQAFGLAGGNGNEQFF. The chain couples TRBV3-1 (or the pseudogene TRBV3-2) to TRBJ2-1; 11 bases are shared with TRBD2. Unmatched junction bases numbered 14, after V lost 1 base and J lost 6 bases. Germline CDR1 is LGHDT and CDR2 is YNNKEL (reference sequence). This CDR3 spans 19 amino acids.

V gene TRBV11-2 combines with J gene TRBJ2-7; D is unresolved. CDR1 is SGHAT, CDR2 FQNNGV, per germline. This CDR3 is built from 15 residues. Trimming pared 3 bases from V and 0 bases from J, leaving 12 bases between. This CDR3 is CASSLGPDNSYEQYF. CDR3 nucleotides: TGTGCCAGCAGCTTGGGTCCTGACAACTCCTACGAGCAGTACTTC.

This clone was seen more than once but under ten times. The V gene is TRBV28, the J gene TRBJ2-7; D perhaps matches TRBD1 (6 bases). Germline CDR1 reads MDHEN; CDR2 reads SYDVKM. The CDR3 sequence is 14 residues long. Trimming shortened V by 2 bases and J by 2 bases, and 10 bases separated the two germline ends. The CDR3 bases are TGTGCCAGCAGTTTAGCCCAGGGGACCTACGAGCAGTACTTC. This translates into CASSLAQGTYEQYF.

This chain uses TRBV18 with TRBJ2-5, with 8 bases that match TRBD1. Germline CDR1 KGHSH, CDR2 LQKENI. With 2 bases clipped from V and 6 bases from J, the junction kept 14 bases outside the gene matches. CDR3 length: 17 residues. The chain's CDR3 is CASSPGDGNRGAKTQYF. Here the CDR3 DNA reads TGTGCCAGCTCACCAGGTGATGGCAACAGGGGGGCGAAGACCCAGTACTTC.

This chain uses TRBV9 with TRBJ2-3, with D possibly TRBD1 on 6 matching bases. V lost 3 bases and J 1 base, leaving 18 bases between the germline ends. Germline V gene lookup returns CDR1 SGDLS and CDR2 YYNGEE. There are 17 residues in the CDR3. The CDR3, as DNA: TGTGCCAGCAGCGCCATACCCAGGGCAGGGGGCACAGATACGCAGTATTTT. Its translation is CASSAIPRAGGTDTQYF. The full variable domain, with the rest looked up from reference TRBV9 and TRBJ2-3, is DSGVTQTPKHLITATGQRVTLRCSPRSGDLSVYWYQQSLDQGLQFLIQYYNGEERAKGNILERFSAQQFPDLHSELNLSSLELGDSALYFCASSAIPRAGGTDTQYFGPGTRLTVL.